What follows describes a single T cell receptor beta chain. What it recognizes is unknown. These data come from a study of vaccination and CD4 T cells after COVID-19. The treatment is: roughly ten-day PBMC culture with coronavirus spike peptide pools or control peptides (ViraFEST assay). The study's findings and limits: Recorded median SARS-CoV-2-reactive clonotype numbers increased from around 19 to 38 without reaching significance.

Researchers used the Oncomine TCR Beta short-read assay to sequence DNA from cultured CD4+ T cells. TCRdb itself ran the PCR reads through MiXCR, one entry per CDR3 protein. The table includes about 10,000 distinct CDR3 sequences, around half detected once. After removal of 0 bases from V and 2 bases from J, the junction contained 2 bases not matched to a gene. Per germline, CDR1 MNHEY and CDR2 SMNVEV (reference sequence). CDR3 length: 15 amino acids. The receptor's source is a human donor who had recovered from COVID-19. Sequencing was performed on CD4+ T cells from blood, cultured in vitro. The rearrangement uses TRBV27 and TRBJ2-7; 9 positions match TRBD1. The CDR3, as DNA: TGTGCCAGCAGTTTATCGGGACAGGGTCCCTACGAGCAGTACTTC. Protein product: CASSLSGQGPYEQYF.